This TCR beta chain was sequenced in a study of cytomegalovirus exposure and HLA in healthy donors. This clone is a singleton in its sample. PCR employed 60 Vbeta and 13 Jbeta primers. TCRdb keeps only in-frame clones here, not all; method: immunoSEQ multiplex PCR. This table has hundreds of thousands of clones, roughly 84% appearing once. The CDR3 runs to 14 residues. Trimming removed 6 bases from V and 2 bases from J, with 13 bases in between. Germline CDR1 and CDR2: MDHEN and SYDVKM. The specimen was PBMCs. The receptor was isolated from a girl aged 5-17 years in good health and CMV-seronegative. The rearrangement links TRBV28 to TRBJ1-2, with D possibly matching TRBD1 (6 bases). CDR3 in amino acids: CASRLGHLNYGYTF. The DNA of the CDR3 is TGTGCCAGCAGGCTGGGACACCTCAACTATGGCTACACCTTC.